This is a list of T cell receptor beta chains from one sample in a study of cytomegalovirus exposure and HLA in healthy donors. Only in-frame clones appear in the TCRdb table, and some are missing; sequencing was by immunoSEQ multiplex PCR. The sample contains roughly 250,000 clones, roughly 70% of which appear only once. Sequencing was carried out using PBMCs. The source is a female donor in good health and CMV-seronegative. The CDR3 runs from the conserved cysteine through the conserved F or W. The order of the fields is V gene, clone size, J gene, D gene, CDR3 protein, CDR3 DNA. A D gene is named only where the DNA matches it firmly. Clone size appears in some rows only: once, few, many, or a class for an expanded clone.

V: TRBV5-4
size: NA
J: TRBJ1-2
D: NA
CDR3: CASSFDSDFNYGYTF
DNA: TGTGCCAGCAGCTTCGACAGCGACTTTAACTATGGCTACACCTTC

V: TRBV5-5
size: NA
J: TRBJ1-5
D: NA
CDR3: CASSSHSRDVSNQPQHF
DNA: TGTGCCAGCAGCTCCCACTCCAGGGATGTGAGCAATCAGCCCCAGCATTTT

V: TRBV2
size: NA
J: TRBJ2-7
D: NA
CDR3: CASSEEASVNEQYF
DNA: TGTGCCAGCAGTGAGGAGGCTAGCGTCAACGAGCAGTACTTC

V: TRBV11-3
size: NA
J: TRBJ2-3
D: NA
CDR3: CASSLLRLTDTQYF
DNA: TGTGCCAGCAGCTTGCTACGTCTCACAGATACGCAGTATTTT

V: TRBV7-9
size: NA
J: TRBJ1-1
D: NA
CDR3: CASSFPAHSPLDTEAFF
DNA: TGTGCCAGCAGCTTTCCCGCCCACTCGCCGTTGGACACTGAAGCTTTCTTT

V: TRBV5-6
size: few
J: TRBJ2-4
D: NA
CDR3: CASSAITYPNIQYF
DNA: TGTGCCAGCAGCGCGATTACGTACCCAAACATTCAGTACTTC

V: TRBV15
size: few
J: TRBJ1-5
D: NA
CDR3: CATSRDFGLSNQPQHF
DNA: TGTGCCACCAGCAGAGATTTCGGGTTAAGTAATCAGCCCCAGCATTTT

V: TRBV5-8
size: NA
J: TRBJ1-1
D: NA
CDR3: CASSLGGEGNTEAFF
DNA: TGTGCCAGCAGCTTGGGGGGGGAGGGGAACACTGAAGCTTTCTTT

V: TRBV9
size: NA
J: TRBJ1-1
D: TRBD1
CDR3: CASSNQDRGAAEAFF
DNA: TGTGCCAGCAGCAACCAGGACAGGGGTGCCGCTGAAGCTTTCTTT

V: TRBV6-6
size: NA
J: TRBJ2-1
D: NA
CDR3: CASSYPAGLGQFF
DNA: TGTGCCAGCAGTTACCCGGCAGGCCTGGGGCAGTTCTTC

V: TRBV4-1
size: few
J: TRBJ1-2
D: TRBD1
CDR3: CASSRHGQGITF
DNA: TGCGCCAGCAGCCGCCACGGACAGGGGATCACCTTC

V: TRBV27
size: NA
J: TRBJ1-3
D: NA
CDR3: CASSSQGSSGTIYF
DNA: TGTGCCAGCAGTTCACAGGGAAGCTCCGGCACCATATATTTT

V: TRBV10-3
size: NA
J: TRBJ2-3
D: NA
CDR3: CAISIGSGDTQYF
DNA: TGTGCCATCAGTATAGGATCAGGGGATACGCAGTATTTT

V: TRBV7-2
size: few
J: TRBJ1-1
D: TRBD1
CDR3: CASSTQSGQGREAFF
DNA: TGTGCCAGCAGCACGCAATCTGGACAGGGACGGGAAGCTTTCTTT

V: TRBV6-5
size: NA
J: TRBJ2-2
D: NA
CDR3: CASSPLQGNTGELFF
DNA: TGTGCCAGCAGTCCACTACAGGGGAACACCGGGGAGCTGTTTTTT

V: TRBV28
size: NA
J: TRBJ2-7
D: TRBD1
CDR3: CASSPTGTGGFEQYF
DNA: TGTGCCAGCAGTCCGACCGGGACAGGGGGCTTCGAGCAGTACTTC

V: TRBV10-3
size: NA
J: TRBJ1-2
D: NA
CDR3: CAISERTVLYGYTF
DNA: TGTGCCATCAGTGAACGGACAGTTCTCTATGGCTACACCTTC

V: TRBV2
size: NA
J: TRBJ2-7
D: NA
CDR3: CASSEGAVTYEQYF
DNA: TGTGCCAGCAGTGAAGGGGCAGTAACCTACGAGCAGTACTTC

V: TRBV5-1
size: NA
J: TRBJ2-5
D: NA
CDR3: CASSQTGTVKETQYF
DNA: TGCGCCAGCAGCCAAACCGGGACTGTCAAAGAGACCCAGTACTTC

V: TRBV5-1
size: NA
J: TRBJ2-7
D: TRBD1
CDR3: CASSWTGESYEQYF
DNA: TGCGCCAGCAGCTGGACAGGGGAGTCCTACGAGCAGTACTTC

V: TRBV11-2
size: once
J: TRBJ2-4
D: NA
CDR3: CASTSVVLAKNIQYF
DNA: TGTGCCAGCACCTCCGTCGTACTAGCCAAAAACATTCAGTACTTC

V: TRBV10-3
size: NA
J: TRBJ2-1
D: NA
CDR3: CAISLGSRNEQFF
DNA: TGTGCCATCAGTCTTGGGAGTAGGAATGAGCAGTTCTTC

V: TRBV4-2
size: NA
J: TRBJ2-1
D: TRBD2
CDR3: CASSLGTSGSNEQFF
DNA: TGTGCCAGCAGCCTCGGGACTAGCGGGAGTAATGAGCAGTTCTTC

V: TRBV25-1
size: NA
J: TRBJ2-1
D: TRBD2
CDR3: CASSEIAGLYNEQFF
DNA: TGTGCCAGCAGTGAAATAGCGGGACTTTACAATGAGCAGTTCTTC

V: TRBV5-6
size: NA
J: TRBJ1-2
D: NA
CDR3: CASSLTGWIGSAGYTF
DNA: TGTGCCAGCAGCTTGACAGGGTGGATTGGTTCGGCTGGCTACACCTTC

V: TRBV5-4
size: few
J: TRBJ1-1
D: NA
CDR3: CASSLVTGGTEAFF
DNA: TGTGCCAGCAGCTTGGTGACAGGAGGCACTGAAGCTTTCTTT

V: TRBV18
size: NA
J: TRBJ2-7
D: TRBD1
CDR3: CASSPQATGGEQYF
DNA: TGTGCCAGCTCACCACAGGCGACAGGGGGCGAGCAGTACTTC

V: TRBV2
size: NA
J: TRBJ2-1
D: TRBD2
CDR3: CASTREGWGSASEQFF
DNA: TGTGCCAGCACGAGGGAGGGGTGGGGGTCGGCCAGTGAGCAGTTCTTC

V: TRBV4-2
size: few
J: TRBJ2-7
D: TRBD1
CDR3: CASSQNRDSTYEQYF
DNA: TGTGCCAGCAGCCAAAACCGGGACAGCACCTACGAGCAGTACTTC

V: TRBV2
size: NA
J: TRBJ2-3
D: TRBD2
CDR3: CASRRFSGSGNTDTQYF
DNA: TGTGCCAGCAGGAGATTTAGCGGGAGTGGAAACACAGATACGCAGTATTTT

V: TRBV6-1
size: NA
J: TRBJ1-2
D: NA
CDR3: CASSDQSGYTF
DNA: TGTGCCAGCAGTGATCAGTCTGGCTACACCTTC

V: TRBV7-2
size: NA
J: TRBJ2-2
D: TRBD2
CDR3: CASRPGLAGEELFF
DNA: TGTGCCAGCAGGCCGGGACTAGCGGGAGAAGAGCTGTTTTTT

V: TRBV6-1
size: NA
J: TRBJ1-6
D: NA
CDR3: CASSEVRQDPSPLHF
DNA: TGTGCCAGCAGCGAGGTGCGACAGGATCCGTCACCCCTCCACTTT

V: TRBV5-1
size: NA
J: TRBJ2-5
D: TRBD1
CDR3: CASSLGLGQGARETQYF
DNA: TGCGCCAGCAGCTTGGGGCTTGGACAGGGGGCAAGAGAGACCCAGTACTTC

V: TRBV7-2
size: NA
J: TRBJ1-1
D: NA
CDR3: CASSLTLSGAFF
DNA: TGTGCCAGCAGCTTAACTTTGAGTGGAGCTTTCTTT

V: TRBV6-1
size: once
J: TRBJ2-4
D: TRBD2
CDR3: CASLSLTSGKNIQYF
DNA: TGTGCCAGCCTAAGCCTGACTAGCGGAAAAAACATTCAGTACTTC

V: TRBV6-1
size: NA
J: TRBJ1-5
D: TRBD1
CDR3: CASSERDRYNQPQHF
DNA: TGTGCCAGCAGTGAAAGGGACAGGTACAATCAGCCCCAGCATTTT

V: TRBV27
size: NA
J: TRBJ2-1
D: TRBD2
CDR3: CASSGGPSGDNEQFF
DNA: TGTGCCAGCTCGGGGGGGCCTAGCGGGGACAATGAGCAGTTCTTC

V: TRBV6-5
size: few
J: TRBJ1-5
D: NA
CDR3: CASSYSRGGAQHF
DNA: TGTGCCAGCAGTTACAGTCGCGGAGGGGCCCAGCATTTT

V: TRBV10-3
size: NA
J: TRBJ2-2
D: NA
CDR3: CAISEAEDQAGELFF
DNA: TGTGCCATCAGTGAAGCGGAGGATCAGGCCGGGGAGCTGTTTTTT

V: TRBV5-1
size: NA
J: TRBJ2-5
D: TRBD2
CDR3: CASSPGLAGGMGETQYF
DNA: TGCGCCAGCAGCCCCGGACTAGCGGGAGGGATGGGGGAGACCCAGTACTTC

V: TRBV9
size: few
J: TRBJ2-7
D: TRBD2
CDR3: CASAVSGGTYEQYF
DNA: TGTGCCAGTGCCGTCAGCGGGGGAACCTACGAGCAGTACTTC

V: TRBV19
size: NA
J: TRBJ2-1
D: NA
CDR3: CASSAGLDMTYNEQFF
DNA: TGTGCCAGTAGTGCCGGACTGGATATGACCTACAATGAGCAGTTCTTC

V: TRBV9
size: NA
J: TRBJ2-5
D: TRBD1
CDR3: CASSASGQGETQYF
DNA: TGTGCCAGCAGCGCCTCGGGACAGGGAGAGACCCAGTACTTC

V: TRBV2
size: NA
J: TRBJ2-1
D: NA
CDR3: CASSPSRVAVF
DNA: TGTGCCAGCAGTCCTAGCCGGGTAGCGGTCTTC

V: TRBV6-1
size: NA
J: TRBJ2-7
D: TRBD2
CDR3: CASSEGRSGRGAYEQYF
DNA: TGTGCCAGCAGTGAGGGGCGAAGCGGGAGAGGGGCTTACGAGCAGTACTTC

V: TRBV7-6
size: NA
J: TRBJ2-5
D: NA
CDR3: CASSLAGGGFMETQYF
DNA: TGTGCCAGCAGCTTAGCGGGGGGTGGATTTATGGAGACCCAGTACTTC

V: TRBV15
size: NA
J: TRBJ2-2
D: TRBD2
CDR3: CATSRDRWLAGAGGELFF
DNA: TGTGCCACCAGCAGAGATCGATGGCTAGCGGGAGCGGGCGGGGAGCTGTTTTTT

V: TRBV5-1
size: NA
J: TRBJ2-7
D: TRBD1
CDR3: CASSPLGTGGGEQYF
DNA: TGCGCCAGCAGCCCTCTCGGGACAGGGGGCGGCGAGCAGTACTTC

V: TRBV5-1
size: NA
J: TRBJ2-7
D: NA
CDR3: CASSLDPSVSYEQYF
DNA: TGCGCCAGCAGCTTGGATCCTAGCGTCTCCTACGAGCAGTACTTC

V: TRBV11-2
size: once
J: TRBJ2-5
D: NA
CDR3: CASSLGQALQETQYF
DNA: TGTGCCAGCAGCTTAGGGCAGGCACTCCAAGAGACCCAGTACTTC

V: TRBV21-1
size: NA
J: TRBJ1-5
D: NA
CDR3: CASSKTAPGNMPQHF
DNA: TGTGCCAGCAGCAAAACCGCTCCAGGGAATATGCCCCAGCATTTT

V: TRBV28
size: NA
J: TRBJ1-6
D: NA
CDR3: CASSYYTGDYSPLHF
DNA: TGTGCCAGCAGCTACTATACAGGCGACTATTCACCCCTCCACTTT

V: TRBV7-9
size: NA
J: TRBJ1-5
D: NA
CDR3: CASSTHARPQHF
DNA: TGTGCCAGCAGCACTCACGCTCGGCCCCAGCATTTT

V: TRBV30
size: few
J: TRBJ2-3
D: NA
CDR3: CAWDPLADTDTQYF
DNA: TGTGCCTGGGACCCACTAGCAGACACAGATACGCAGTATTTT

V: TRBV27
size: NA
J: TRBJ2-2
D: TRBD2
CDR3: CASSWGLAGGTGELFF
DNA: TGTGCCAGCAGTTGGGGACTAGCGGGAGGGACCGGGGAGCTGTTTTTT

V: TRBV5-1
size: NA
J: TRBJ2-7
D: NA
CDR3: CASSLSGLYEQYF
DNA: TGCGCCAGCAGCCTCAGCGGTTTATACGAGCAGTACTTC